One sample yielded the 11 T cell receptor beta chains listed below, sequenced in a study of T cell clonality in common variable immunodeficiency. Only in-frame clones appear in the TCRdb table, and some are missing; sequencing was by immunoSEQ multiplex PCR. In total the sample includes roughly 51,000 clones, none of them seen once. The sample consisted of peripheral blood mononuclear cells. Receptors originate from a person between 18 and 70 years old in good health.

This clone was seen many times. The read halts 3 residues ahead of the CDR3 end, with the missing end drawn from the germline J gene. The rearrangement links TRBV7-6 to TRBJ2-1; 7 bases agree with TRBD1. V trimming: 10 bases; J trimming: 5 bases; junction bases outside the gene matches: 8. From germline, CDR1 is SGHVS and CDR2 FNYEAQ. The CDR3 has 13 residues. The covered CDR3 bases are TGTGCCACGAGGGGGCTACTAAACAATGAG. Amino acids: CATRGLLNNE. The full CDR3 sequence reads CATRGLLNNEQFF.

This clone has a count of ten or more. The covered CDR3 bases are TGCAGTGCTAGTAGCCTAGCGGGCGACCAAGAGACC. This encodes CSASSLAGDQET. The whole CDR3 is CSASSLAGDQETQYF. J is TRBJ2-5 and V is TRBV20-1; TRBD2 agrees at 8 bases. Coverage ceases 3 residues before the CDR3 finishes, and the germline J gene fills in the end. Germline CDR1 DFQATT, CDR2 SNEGSKA (reference sequence). This CDR3 is built from 15 residues. After removal of 3 bases from V and 0 bases from J, the junction contained 6 bases not matched to a gene.

This clone has at least ten counts. The DNA ends 3 residues before the CDR3 does, and the rest of the CDR3 is filled in from the germline J gene. The chain employs TRBV14 and TRBJ2-1; 8 bases fit TRBD2. The CDR3 is made up of 16 amino acids. J gave up 2 bases and V 2 bases, and 5 bases lay outside the gene matches. In germline, CDR1 is SGHDN, CDR2 FVKESK. Partial CDR3 DNA: TGTGCCAGCAGCCAAACAGCGGGAGCTGCCTACAATGAG. Protein: CASSQTAGAAYNE. The full-length CDR3 reads as CASSQTAGAAYNEQFF.

In this sample, this clone turned up many times. Sequencing ends 3 residues short of the CDR3 end; the germline J gene provides the rest. The chain is built from TRBV18 and TRBJ2-6; perhaps TRBD1 as D (5 bases). Germline V CDR1 and CDR2: KGHSH, LQKENI. V was trimmed by 3 bases and J by 0 bases, leaving 9 bases between them. The CDR3 extends over 16 amino acids. The CDR3 sequence is CASSPRQGSGANVLTF. The covered CDR3 bases are TGTGCCAGCTCACCCCGTCAGGGCTCTGGGGCCAACGTC.

This clone was counted many times. The CDR3 end is not reached by the read, which stops 3 residues before it; the germline J gene fills it in. The chain combines TRBV19 with TRBJ2-5; 7 bases are shared with TRBD1. Germline V gives CDR1 LNHDA, CDR2 SQIVND (reference sequence). The junction had 9 bases not matched to a gene; V was cut back by 6 bases and J by 5 bases. This CDR3 contains 14 residues. The covered CDR3 bases are TGTGCCAGTAGCAGCAGGGGGAGAGAGGAGACC. The encoded protein is CASSSRGREET. The full CDR3 protein reads CASSSRGREETQYF.

In this sample, this clone turned up many times. Read data end 3 residues before the CDR3 end; the end is taken from the germline J gene. The rearrangement links TRBV12-3 or TRBV12-4 to TRBJ1-5; TRBD1 agrees at 10 bases. This CDR3 is built from 14 residues. V shed 5 bases and J 4 bases; nucleotides not matched to a gene: 2. Incomplete CDR3 DNA: TGTGCCAGCAGTAGGACAGGGGGAAATCAGCCC. Protein: CASSRTGGNQP. The whole CDR3 sequence is CASSRTGGNQPQHF.

This clone was counted at least ten times. The CDR3 end falls 3 residues outside the read, so it is completed with the germline J gene. The chain uses TRBV7-6 and TRBJ2-1, with D tentatively TRBD1 (6 bases). CDR3 length: 15 amino acids. V gave up 5 bases and J gave up 4 bases, with 15 bases separating them. The V gene's germline CDR1 is SGHVS and CDR2 FNYEAQ. The CDR3 loop is CASSPGQQPYNEQFF. The CDR3 DNA, read in part, is TGTGCCAGCAGCCCAGGACAGCAACCTTACAATGAG.

This clone has only a few counts. Read coverage stops 3 residues before the CDR3 terminus; the germline J gene supplies the remainder. The chain recombines TRBV20-1 with TRBJ2-1, with 7 bases matching TRBD2. V shed 4 bases, J shed 8 bases, and the junction held 8 bases outside the gene matches. The CDR3 sequence is 13 residues long. Germline V gene lookup returns CDR1 DFQATT and CDR2 SNEGSKA (reference sequence). The sequenced CDR3 bases are TGCAGTGCTACCGGACTAGGTTTTCATGAG. Encoded protein: CSATGLGFHE. The whole CDR3 is CSATGLGFHEQFF.

Ten or more counts support this clone. The read ends 3 residues before the CDR3 terminus; that terminus is restored from the germline J gene. This CDR3 is also generated by other DNA sequences in the sample. The chain links TRBV7-2 to TRBJ2-5; 8 nucleotides align to TRBD1. Losses at the gene ends were 1 base for V and 5 bases for J; bases not matched to a gene: 3. Germline CDR1 reads SGHTA; CDR2 reads FQGNSA. The CDR3 runs 14 residues. Incomplete CDR3 DNA: TGTGCCAGCAGCTTAGAGACAGGGGTCGAGACC. It translates to CASSLETGVET. The whole CDR3 protein reads CASSLETGVETQYF.

Only a few counts were recorded for this clone. The sequenced fragment ends 3 residues before the CDR3 boundary, so the rest is inferred from the germline J gene. The chain carries TRBV7-8 and TRBJ1-2; D is perhaps TRBD1 (6 bases). The V end was cut by 5 bases, the J end by 7 bases, with 20 bases between. Germline assignment: CDR1 SGHVS and CDR2 FQNEAQ. The CDR3 totals 15 residues. The CDR3 bases that were read are TGTGCCAGCAGCCCTAGCCCGTGGGCAGGGGCTGGC. Amino acid sequence: CASSPSPWAGAG. The entire CDR3 protein reads CASSPSPWAGAGYTF.

This clone has at least ten counts. Coverage ceases 3 residues before the CDR3 finishes, and the germline J gene fills in the end. V usage is TRBV10-3 and J usage is TRBJ1-1; D is unresolved. The V end was cut by 6 bases, the J end by 1 base, with 9 bases between. CDR3 length: 13 residues. Germline V gene sequence: CDR1 ENHRY, CDR2 SYGVKD. The CDR3 sequence is CAIRASPNTEAFF. The sequenced part of the CDR3 DNA is TGTGCCATCAGGGCAAGTCCGAACACTGAA.